This T cell receptor (beta chain) appears in the sequencing data of a study of blood T cell repertoires in COVID-19. CDR3 length: 13 amino acids. Trimming pared 3 bases from V and 2 bases from J, leaving 4 bases between. The method was immunoSEQ multiplex PCR; TCRdb's version includes in-frame clones alone and lacks a portion of them. In the table there are over 75,000 clones, 80% to 90% of which are singletons. The genes are TRBV12-3 or TRBV12-4 and TRBJ2-2; D gene ambiguous. Sequenced: peripheral blood. The source is an elderly woman with active COVID-19. This CDR3 reads CASSLANTGELFF. For the CDR3, the DNA is TGTGCCAGCAGTTTGGCAAACACCGGGGAGCTGTTTTTT.